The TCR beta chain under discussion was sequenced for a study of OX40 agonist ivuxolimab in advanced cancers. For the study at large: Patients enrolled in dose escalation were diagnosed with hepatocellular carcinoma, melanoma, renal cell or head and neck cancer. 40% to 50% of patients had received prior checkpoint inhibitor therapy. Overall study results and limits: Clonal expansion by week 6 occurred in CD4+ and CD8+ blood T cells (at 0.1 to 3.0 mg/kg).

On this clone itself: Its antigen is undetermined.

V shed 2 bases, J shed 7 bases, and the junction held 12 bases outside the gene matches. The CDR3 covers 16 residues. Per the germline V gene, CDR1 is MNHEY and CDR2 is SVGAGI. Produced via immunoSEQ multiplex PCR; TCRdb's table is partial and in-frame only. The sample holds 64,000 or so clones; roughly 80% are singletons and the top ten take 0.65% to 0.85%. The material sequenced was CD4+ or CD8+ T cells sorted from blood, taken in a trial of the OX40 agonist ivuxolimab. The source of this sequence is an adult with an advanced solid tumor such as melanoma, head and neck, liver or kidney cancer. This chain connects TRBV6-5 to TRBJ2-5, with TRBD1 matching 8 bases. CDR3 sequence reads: CASSYGSGTGPRTQYF. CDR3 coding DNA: TGTGCCAGCAGTTACGGTTCCGGGACAGGTCCTAGGACCCAGTACTTC.